This T cell receptor (beta chain) comes out of a study of regulatory T cells in long-lasting Graves disease. This clonotype was counted many times. What it binds is unknown. Combining iRepertoire HTBI primers with Arm-PCR of CDR3 regions, the authors built TCR beta libraries. One entry per CDR3 protein results from TCRdb running MiXCR on the multiplex PCR reads. The data contain a few hundred thousand distinct CDR3 sequences, over 15% of them singletons. V gave up 5 bases and J gave up 8 bases; unmatched junction bases: 2. The CDR3 runs 13 residues. Per the germline V gene, CDR1 is KGHSH and CDR2 is LQKENI. Time point meaning: newly diagnosed GD, antithyroid drugs for less than 3 months. The TCR library was made from RNA that had been extracted from PBMCs in TRIzol. Points from the study as a whole: The researchers studied only peripheral blood, not thyroid tissue. New patients shared 966 public clonotypes, and persistent patients shared more, with about 2,700. Relative to newly diagnosed Graves' patients, persistent ones had lower TCR diversity.

In addition, the sample was reused for a study of T cells in Graves' hyperthyroidism and ophthalmopathy.

The receptor's source is a man aged 40-50 years with Graves disease. V gene TRBV18 combines with J gene TRBJ1-6, with TRBD1 matching over 8 bases. The sample was peripheral blood mononuclear cells (PBMCs), taken at new diagnosis, from a patient treated with antithyroid drugs. The CDR3 DNA is TGTGCCAGCTCAGACAGGGGAGATTCACCCCTCCACTTT. Translating gives CASSDRGDSPLHF.